A single sample gave rise to the 21 T cell receptor beta chains below, sequenced in a study of blood T cell repertoires in COVID-19 (TCRdb year 2020). Library method: the immunoSEQ multiplex PCR assay. TCRdb provides this immuneACCESS table in a form limited to in-frame rearrangements. Some clones are lacking; in checked studies, under half of them reflect an unresolved V gene, and why the rest are absent is not known. For this sample the table gives over 200,000 clones, of which around 80% were detected only once. The ten most abundant clones make up roughly 1.3% of the sample. Material for sequencing was peripheral blood. Source of these receptors: a woman aged 25-40 years with COVID-19, enrolled during active disease.

V and J are TRBV19 and TRBJ2-7, with D perhaps TRBD2 (6 bases). V was cut by 3 bases and J by 6 bases, with 15 bases left in between. CDR3 length equals 14 residues. Germline values: CDR1 LNHDA, CDR2 SQIVND (reference sequence). The CDR3 nucleotides read TGTGCCAGTAGTATGATCAACCGGGGAGGCGAGCAGTACTTC. Protein product: CASSMINRGGEQYF.

The genes are TRBV3-1 (or the pseudogene TRBV3-2) and TRBJ1-5; D is perhaps TRBD1 (5 bases). Trimming took off 0 bases at V and 7 bases at J, with 19 bases between the two ends. The germline V gene encodes CDR1 LGHDT and CDR2 YNNKEL (reference sequence). This CDR3 has 17 amino acids. The DNA of the CDR3 is TGTGCCAGCAGCCAAGATGGGTCCCAAGGGGCTGGGCAGCCCCAGCATTTT. This codes for CASSQDGSQGAGQPQHF.

This sequence joins TRBV19 and TRBJ1-2; TRBD1 matches 8 bases. J gave up 0 bases and V 4 bases, and 4 bases lay outside the gene matches. Looked up from germline, CDR1 is LNHDA and CDR2 is SQIVND (reference sequence). The CDR3 runs to 15 residues. The CDR3 DNA is TGTGCCAGTAGTACCACAGGGGGGGCTAACTATGGCTACACCTTC. As protein: CASSTTGGANYGYTF.

The V and J genes are TRBV19 and TRBJ2-3; TRBD2 matches at 8 bases. The V and J ends lost 4 bases and 0 bases, in that order; junction bases with no gene match: 3. Germline CDR1 reads LNHDA; CDR2 reads SQIVND (reference sequence). The CDR3 is 15 residues long. The CDR3 nucleotides read TGTGCCAGTAGTACGGGACTAGTGAGCACAGATACGCAGTATTTT. Protein sequence: CASSTGLVSTDTQYF.

This clone appeared once. The chain employs TRBV19 and TRBJ1-2, with D perhaps matching TRBD1 (5 bases). V lost 3 bases to trimming and J lost 8 bases, with 13 bases between them. Germline CDR1 reads LNHDA; CDR2 reads SQIVND (reference sequence). The CDR3 length is 13 residues. For the CDR3, the DNA is TGTGCCAGTAGTATTGGGGGGAAGGGAGGCTACACCTTC. It codes for CASSIGGKGGYTF. The whole variable domain, filled in from reference TRBV19 and TRBJ1-2, reads DGGITQSPKYLFRKEGQNVTLSCEQNLNHDAMYWYRQDPGQGLRLIYYSQIVNDFQKGDIAEGYSVSREKKESFPLTVTSAQKNPTAFYLCASSIGGKGGYTFGSGTRLTVV.

The chain couples TRBV6-2 or TRBV6-3 to TRBJ2-7; no clear D gene. With 6 bases removed from V and 4 bases from J, the gap between germline ends came to 16 bases. Germline assignment: CDR1 MNHEY and CDR2 SVGEGT. This CDR3 has 14 amino acids. CDR3: CASSPPASAYEQYF. The CDR3 DNA reads TGTGCCAGCAGCCCCCCGGCTAGTGCTTACGAGCAGTACTTC.

The V and J genes are TRBV7-8 and TRBJ1-5; D is ambiguous. The ends were cut back, 2 bases at V and 2 bases at J, with 10 bases in the middle. Looked up from germline, CDR1 is SGHVS and CDR2 is FQNEAQ. The CDR3 runs to 15 residues. The CDR3 loop is CASSLRSGRNQPQHF. Here the CDR3 DNA reads TGTGCCAGCAGCTTACGATCTGGCCGCAATCAGCCCCAGCATTTT. Full variable domain (rest looked up from reference TRBV7-8 and TRBJ1-5): GAGVSQSPRYKVAKRGQDVALRCDPISGHVSLFWYQQALGQGPEFLTYFQNEAQLDKSGLPSDRFFAERPEGSVSTLKIQRTQQEDSAVYLCASSLRSGRNQPQHFGDGTRLSIL.

The J gene is TRBJ2-3, the V gene TRBV27; 9 nucleotides line up with TRBD2. CDR3 length equals 16 residues. V was pared by 5 bases and J by 0 bases, with 6 bases of the junction left unmatched. Per the germline V gene, CDR1 is MNHEY and CDR2 is SMNVEV (reference sequence). The CDR3 here is CASSLLAGGSTDTQYF. CDR3 coding DNA: TGTGCCAGCAGTCTCTTGGCGGGAGGGAGCACAGATACGCAGTATTTT.

The chain joins TRBV15 to TRBJ2-5; D unresolved. With 0 bases removed from V and 2 bases from J, the gap between germline ends came to 4 bases. The CDR3 is 13 residues long. CDR1 LNHNV and CDR2 YYDKDF come from the germline V gene (reference sequence). In DNA form, the CDR3 reads TGTGCCACCAGCAGAGAGCGTCAAGAGACCCAGTACTTC. It yields the protein CATSRERQETQYF. Looking up the rest from reference TRBV15 and TRBJ2-5 gives the full variable domain: DAMVIQNPRYQVTQFGKPVTLSCSQTLNHNVMYWYQQKSSQAPKLLFHYYDKDFNNEADTPDNFQSRRPNTSFCFLDIRSPGLGDTAMYLCATSRERQETQYFGPGTRLLVL.

The rearrangement joins TRBV4-3 to TRBJ2-3; D possibly corresponds to TRBD2 (5 bases). Trimming removed 1 base from V and 5 bases from J, with 16 bases in between. Germline CDR1 is LGHNA and CDR2 is YSLEER. The CDR3 is made up of 16 amino acids. As DNA, the CDR3 is TGCGCCAGCAGCCAAGGGGCTAGCTCAAAGGGAGATACGCAGTATTTT. Encoded protein: CASSQGASSKGDTQYF.

The J gene is TRBJ1-2, the V gene TRBV5-1; perhaps TRBD1 as D (5 bases). The germline V and J ends were trimmed by 2 bases and 2 bases, with 13 bases remaining between them. CDR1 is SGHRS, CDR2 YFSETQ, per germline. This CDR3 is 15 amino acids long. This chain's CDR3 is CASSFDGGENYGYTF. CDR3 coding DNA: TGCGCCAGCAGCTTTGACGGGGGAGAGAACTATGGCTACACCTTC.

CDR3 sequence (DNA): TGTGCCAGCAGCGTAGGGTCTTTGAGCGGACTAGCGTACAGCTCCTACAATGAGCAGTTCTTC. It codes for CASSVGSLSGLAYSSYNEQFF. The genes are TRBV9 and TRBJ2-1, with 9 bases that match TRBD2. Trimming at V came to 0 bases and at J to 0 bases, leaving 16 bases not matched to a gene. The CDR3 extends over 21 amino acids. Per the germline V gene, CDR1 is SGDLS and CDR2 is YYNGEE.

The V call is TRBV19, the J call TRBJ2-7; 7 bases map to TRBD1. The CDR3 extends over 13 amino acids. V shed 0 bases, J shed 12 bases, and the junction held 8 bases outside the gene matches. CDR1 is LNHDA, CDR2 SQIVND, per germline (reference sequence). The CDR3 DNA reads TGTGCCAGTAGTATAGATCTTGGGGACAGCTTGTACTTC. Translated: CASSIDLGDSLYF.

A single count supports this clone. This chain links TRBV27 with TRBJ2-1; 8 bases align to TRBD1. The CDR3 contains 18 residues. V dropped 2 bases and J dropped 5; count of bases not matched to a gene: 14. Germline CDR1 reads MNHEY; CDR2 reads SMNVEV (reference sequence). Here the CDR3 reads CASSLGSLDRGRDNEQFF. The CDR3 region has the DNA TGTGCCAGCAGTTTAGGGTCCCTAGACAGGGGTCGGGACAATGAGCAGTTCTTC.

This chain joins TRBV7-2 and TRBJ2-3; D possibly corresponds to TRBD2 (6 bases). This CDR3 has 14 residues. The ends were cut back, 5 bases at V and 8 bases at J, with 17 bases in the middle. Germline CDR1 reads SGHTA; CDR2 reads FQGNSA. CDR3 DNA: TGTGCCAGCAGCCAGGGACTCCTATTAGGTACGCAGTATTTT. This codes for CASSQGLLLGTQYF.

In DNA, the CDR3 is TGTGCCAGCAGCTTAGAGGATCCCTATGGCTACACCTTC. It is translated as CASSLEDPYGYTF. This rearrangement joins TRBV5-4 to TRBJ1-2; D call uncertain. This CDR3 comprises 13 residues. Germline V gives CDR1 SGHNT, CDR2 YYREEE (reference sequence). Trimming took off 2 bases at V and 4 bases at J, with 9 bases between the two ends.

This rearrangement joins TRBV19 to TRBJ2-7; 7 positions match TRBD1. The germline CDR1 and CDR2 sequences are LNHDA and SQIVND (reference sequence). This CDR3 comprises 13 residues. After removal of 4 bases from V and 6 bases from J, the junction contained 6 bases not matched to a gene. CDR3 in DNA: TGTGCCAGTAGTAAGACAGGGCTCTCCGAGCAGTACTTC. It is translated as CASSKTGLSEQYF.

This clone was found a few times. The chain links TRBV9 to TRBJ2-5; D possibly corresponds to TRBD2 (5 bases). CDR1 and CDR2 (germline): SGDLS, YYNGEE. Trimming removed 0 bases from V and 6 bases from J, with 15 bases in between. CDR3 length: 15 amino acids. The chain's CDR3 is CASSVAVGDRQTQYF. CDR3 sequence (DNA): TGTGCCAGCAGCGTAGCGGTCGGGGATAGGCAGACCCAGTACTTC.

The chain carries TRBV18 and TRBJ2-7; 9 bases align to TRBD1. The V gene end was trimmed by 2 bases and the J gene end by 3 bases; junction bases not matched to a gene: 11. The CDR3 runs to 17 residues. Germline V CDR1 and CDR2: KGHSH, LQKENI. The CDR3 sequence: CASSPFPPGTGSYEQYF. CDR3 DNA: TGTGCCAGCTCACCATTCCCCCCCGGGACAGGGAGCTACGAGCAGTACTTC. The full variable domain, in which reference TRBV18 and TRBJ2-7 provide the parts outside the CDR3, is NAGVMQNPRHLVRRRGQEARLRCSPMKGHSHVYWYRQLPEEGLKFMVYLQKENIIDESGMPKERFSAEFPKEGPSILRIQQVVRGDSAAYFCASSPFPPGTGSYEQYFGPGTRLTVT.

The chain recombines TRBV5-3 with TRBJ1-4, with D possibly TRBD1 on 5 matching bases. TRBV5-3 qualifies as an ORF whose function is uncertain. The CDR3 loop spans 15 amino acids. V was cut by 4 bases and J by 0 bases, with 10 bases left in between. The CDR3 protein is CARSATAPTNEKLFF. DNA for the CDR3: TGTGCCAGAAGCGCGACAGCTCCAACTAATGAAAAACTGTTTTTT.

The chain has TRBV23-1 and TRBJ1-2; tentatively, D is TRBD1 (5 bases). TRBV23-1 has ORF status, its function being uncertain. V dropped 2 bases and J dropped 5 bases, with 15 bases sitting between them. The CDR3 has 15 amino acids. The CDR3: CASSQRWGAGYGYTF. CDR3 DNA: TGCGCCAGCAGTCAAAGATGGGGCGCGGGGTATGGCTACACCTTC.